The next 14 T cell receptor beta chains were all read from a single sample in a study of shared clonotypes between healthy human individuals. Repertoires were generated with immunoSEQ multiplex PCR, while TCRdb's copy carries only in-frame clones and drops some. Of millions of clones listed, roughly 94% were seen once; the top ten hold more than 0.1%. Source material: naive CD4+ T cells sorted from blood. Subset in this sample: CD45RA+ positively selected. These receptors were collected from a man between 18 and 29 years old in good health.

The chain has TRBV10-3 and TRBJ1-2; no firm D call. V shed 7 bases and J shed 2 bases, with 8 bases lying between them. The CDR3 has 12 residues. The V gene's germline CDR1 is ENHRY and CDR2 SYGVKD. CDR3 amino acids: CAIIYGNYGYTF. The CDR3 nucleotides read TGTGCCATCATATACGGGAACTATGGCTACACCTTC.

This chain links TRBV6-4 with TRBJ1-1; no reliable D call. This CDR3 contains 16 residues. The germline V gene encodes CDR1 MRHNA and CDR2 SNTAGT. Trimming took 2 bases from V and 4 from J, leaving 17 bases between them. Written as DNA, the CDR3 is TGTGCCAGCAGTGACAATGGGGAGGCTCAAGGCACTGAAGCTTTCTTT. Amino acids: CASSDNGEAQGTEAFF.

The gene calls are TRBV7-9 and TRBJ2-2; no firm D call. The CDR3 spans 13 residues. Per germline, CDR1 SEHNR and CDR2 FQNEAQ (reference sequence). The ends were cut back, 1 base at V and 4 bases at J, with 4 bases in the middle. CDR3 bases: TGTGCCAGCAGCTTAGGATCCACCGGGGAGCTGTTTTTT. It codes for CASSLGSTGELFF.

The chain combines TRBV29-1 with TRBJ2-7; 9 nucleotides agree with TRBD1. V lost 0 bases to trimming and J lost 2 bases; unmatched junction nucleotides: 14. Germline V lookup: CDR1 SQVTM, CDR2 ANQGSEA. This CDR3 is 18 amino acids long. CDR3 residues: CSVEDPTGGGGAPYEQYF. CDR3 bases: TGCAGCGTTGAAGATCCGACAGGGGGAGGGGGAGCTCCCTACGAGCAGTACTTC.

V and J are TRBV11-2 and TRBJ2-1; D is perhaps TRBD2 (5 bases). Germline lookup yields CDR1 SGHAT and CDR2 FQNNGV. V was shortened by 3 bases and J by 4 bases, with 13 bases between the two germline ends. The CDR3 length is 15 residues. The CDR3 region is CASSFRGFQYNEQFF. In DNA, the CDR3 is TGTGCCAGCAGCTTCCGGGGTTTTCAGTACAATGAGCAGTTCTTC.

The rearrangement uses TRBV7-2 and TRBJ2-5; D is uncertain. V was clipped by 5 bases and J by 4 bases, with 5 bases between them. In germline, CDR1 is SGHTA, CDR2 FQGNSA. This CDR3 region has 11 residues. The CDR3 bases are TGTGCCAGCAGCGTCATAGAGACCCAGTACTTC. This translates into CASSVIETQYF.

The chain is built from TRBV28 and TRBJ2-2; no clear D. The germline CDR1 and CDR2 sequences are MDHEN and SYDVKM. Trimming took off 6 bases at V and 4 bases at J, with 15 bases between the two ends. The CDR3 has 15 amino acids. The CDR3 DNA reads TGTGCCAGCAGCCAAGACACGTTAGGCACCGGGGAGCTGTTTTTT. Residues: CASSQDTLGTGELFF.

V is TRBV28 and J is TRBJ1-2, with TRBD1 identical over 8 bases. The germline V gene encodes CDR1 MDHEN and CDR2 SYDVKM. Germline trimming cut 2 bases from V and 8 bases from J; bases unmatched to any gene: 4. CDR3 size: 13 residues. This CDR3 is CASSLVQGGGYTF. CDR3 DNA: TGTGCCAGCAGTTTAGTACAGGGGGGAGGCTACACCTTC.

The V call is TRBV28, the J call TRBJ2-4, with D possibly being TRBD2 (6 bases). The germline V gene encodes CDR1 MDHEN and CDR2 SYDVKM. The CDR3 is 13 residues long. The V and J ends lost 8 bases and 2 bases respectively, with 10 bases between them. This chain's CDR3 is CASGGSPKNIQYF. CDR3 coding DNA: TGTGCCAGCGGAGGGAGCCCCAAAAACATTCAGTACTTC.

The chain links TRBV11-2 to TRBJ1-6; D is undetermined. This CDR3 has 17 residues. Trimming pared 5 bases from V and 7 bases from J, leaving 21 bases between. CDR1 SGHAT and CDR2 FQNNGV come from the germline V gene. The CDR3 DNA reads as TGTGCCAGCAGCCAACGTTTACCCGGGAGAAGGAATTCACCCCTCCACTTT. It is translated as CASSQRLPGRRNSPLHF.

The chain is built from TRBV28 and TRBJ1-1, with D uncertain. The length of the CDR3 is 15 residues. CDR1 MDHEN and CDR2 SYDVKM come from the germline V gene. The V end was cut by 4 bases, the J end by 6 bases, with 18 bases between. The DNA for the CDR3 is TGTGCCAGCAGTTCTCCGGGTGGGAACTCTGCTGAAGCTTTCTTT. It translates to CASSSPGGNSAEAFF.

The genes are TRBV29-1 and TRBJ2-3, with TRBD1 matching 8 bases. Unmatched junction bases numbered 9, after V lost 6 bases and J lost 4 bases. This CDR3 spans 14 amino acids. The germline gives CDR1 SQVTM, CDR2 ANQGSEA. CDR3 coding DNA: TGCAGCGTAGACCTAGGACAGGGCGCAGATACGCAGTATTTT. Encoded protein: CSVDLGQGADTQYF.

This clone was picked up one time. The chain recombines TRBV5-1 with TRBJ2-7; D remains ambiguous. Germline CDR1 reads SGHRS; CDR2 reads YFSETQ. Trimming took 4 bases from V and 2 from J, leaving 16 bases between them. The CDR3 is made up of 15 amino acids. The CDR3 DNA is TGCGCCAGCAGCCCCTACATCGCCCAGCCCTACGAGCAGTACTTC. Protein product: CASSPYIAQPYEQYF.

The chain recombines TRBV4-1 with TRBJ1-1, with D maybe TRBD1 (6 bases). Germline CDR1 MGHRA, CDR2 YSYEKL. Trimming stripped 3 bases from V and 5 bases from J, with 13 bases between. The CDR3 sequence is 14 residues long. Here the CDR3 DNA reads TGCGCCAGCAGCCAGGCAGGGGCGGGAACTGAAGCTTTCTTT. The encoded protein is CASSQAGAGTEAFF.